The 9 T cell receptor beta chains presented below share a single source sample, sequenced in a study of technical replicates of blood from several donors (TCRdb year 2017). Libraries were made using the immunoSEQ multiplex PCR assay. As stored in TCRdb, this immuneACCESS dataset retains in-frame rearrangements with V and J assigned. A fraction of the clones does not appear; measured against another copy, unresolved V genes explain less than half of the discrepancy, and the remainder lacks a known reason. For this sample the table gives about 81,000 clones, of which around four fifths were detected only once. The top ten hold 3% to 5% of the sample. Sample: PBMCs. All receptors come from a human donor in good health. Some clones in this sample may be carry-over from other donors' samples.

V gene TRBV19 combines with J gene TRBJ2-2; TRBD1 agrees at 8 bases. The CDR3 sequence is 17 residues long. The J segment lost 0 bases and the V segment lost 4 bases, leaving 7 bases of the junction unmatched. CDR1 LNHDA and CDR2 SQIVND come from the germline V gene (reference sequence). The CDR3 coding sequence is TGTGCCAGTAGTAGCTCCCGGACAGGGACGAACACCGGGGAGCTGTTTTTT. Translating it yields CASSSSRTGTNTGELFF.

This clone occurred a few times. The chain joins TRBV21-1 to TRBJ1-4; the listed D gene, TRBD1, was not tested against the DNA. TRBV21-1 is designated a pseudogene. The CDR3 is made up of 15 amino acids. As DNA, the CDR3 is TGTGCCAGCAGCCCCTTGACAGCAACTAATGAAAAACTGTTTTTT. It is translated as CASSPLTATNEKLFF.

V and J are TRBV6-5 and TRBJ1-4; D is possibly TRBD1 (6 bases). Trimming took 2 bases from V and 8 from J, leaving 15 bases between them. Germline V gene sequence: CDR1 MNHEY, CDR2 SVGAGI. The CDR3 has 15 amino acids. CDR3 bases: TGTGCCAGCAGTTACACGGTCAGGGGATCGGAAAAACTGTTTTTT. This gives the protein CASSYTVRGSEKLFF.

This chain links TRBV15 with TRBJ2-7, with 11 bases lining up with TRBD1. This CDR3 comprises 14 residues. J gave up 6 bases and V 5 bases, and 6 bases lay outside the gene matches. Germline V gives CDR1 LNHNV, CDR2 YYDKDF (reference sequence). The CDR3 spells CATSPGQGVSEQYF. CDR3 DNA sequence: TGTGCCACCAGCCCGGGACAGGGGGTAAGCGAGCAGTACTTC.

V and J are TRBV14 and TRBJ2-5; 8 bases align to TRBD2. The CDR3 loop spans 14 amino acids. V lost 3 bases to trimming and J lost 5 bases; unmatched junction nucleotides: 5. The germline gives CDR1 SGHDN, CDR2 FVKESK. CDR3 protein: CASSQKAGAETQYF. The CDR3 region has the DNA TGTGCCAGCAGCCAGAAAGCGGGAGCGGAGACCCAGTACTTC.

This chain connects TRBV18 to TRBJ1-5; possibly TRBD1 for D (6 bases). This CDR3 has 15 residues. Germline lookup yields CDR1 KGHSH and CDR2 LQKENI. V lost 6 bases, J lost 3 bases, and 15 bases lay in between. CDR3 nucleotide sequence: TGTGCCAGCTCGCCGAGGACAGATTCCAATCAGCCCCAGCATTTT. Protein: CASSPRTDSNQPQHF. Variable domain in full (rest from reference TRBV18 and TRBJ1-5): NAGVMQNPRHLVRRRGQEARLRCSPMKGHSHVYWYRQLPEEGLKFMVYLQKENIIDESGMPKERFSAEFPKEGPSILRIQQVVRGDSAAYFCASSPRTDSNQPQHFGDGTRLSIL.

The chain carries TRBV2 and TRBJ2-7; weak D call: TRBD1 (5 bases). Trimming took off 8 bases at V and 1 base at J, with 12 bases between the two ends. The germline V gene has CDR1 SNHLY and CDR2 FYNNEI. CDR3 length: 13 residues. CDR3 nucleotides: TGTGCCAGCGACAAGACAGATTCCTACGAGCAGTACTTC. This translates into CASDKTDSYEQYF.

The chain couples TRBV5-4 to TRBJ1-1, with a possible D match to TRBD1 (5 bases). Germline lookup yields CDR1 SGHNT and CDR2 YYREEE (reference sequence). The CDR3 has 16 amino acids. Trimming removed 2 bases at V and 0 bases at J, with 14 bases between. CDR3 region: CASSLGAAGLNTEAFF. As DNA, the CDR3 is TGTGCCAGCAGCTTAGGGGCCGCAGGGTTGAACACTGAAGCTTTCTTT.

The chain's CDR3 is CATGGQGSWGYTF. The CDR3 DNA reads TGTGCCACCGGCGGGCAGGGGAGTTGGGGCTACACCTTC. The rearrangement joins TRBV2 to TRBJ1-2; possible D gene TRBD1, 6 bases. The V gene's germline CDR1 is SNHLY and CDR2 FYNNEI. The ends were cut back, 10 bases at V and 8 bases at J, with 20 bases in the middle. This CDR3 region has 13 residues.